Given below is one TCR beta chain in context. The target of this receptor is not known. No base-level quality is on record; no much larger clone is a single base apart. The data are from a study of T cell responses to AZD1222 COVID-19 vaccine (dated by TCRdb to about 2021). About the full investigation: AZD1222 recipients whose second dose came at about 4 weeks and those whose second dose came at about 12 weeks were combined into one group, since spike-specific TCR depth and breadth did not differ between the two schedules. A total of approximately 250 trial participants underwent TCR sequencing, of whom about 210 had received two doses of AZD1222 and approximately 25 had received two doses of the MenACWY control vaccine. Trial participants were enrolled by age into subgroups of 18-55, 56-69 and 70-plus years, and roughly 150, 30 and 60 TCR-sequenced participants, respectively, were included in these subgroups. Broader findings and caveats from the paper: Because no samples from the day 14 peak response were available, repertoires could be characterized only after the peak T cell response. In the small 56-69-year group, the increase in depth fell short of significance, most likely because of low power. Reportedly, almost half of the unique spike-specific TCRs recognized epitopes lying outside the regions that are mutated in the B.1.351 and B.1.1.7 variants. Only five to seven AZD1222 recipients were SARS-CoV-2 seropositive at baseline, limiting conclusions about previously exposed vaccinees. Participants were mostly white British and included more females than males, and it was suggested by the authors that clonal diversity may have been underestimated. CD4 TCRs associated with the vaccine covered the entire spike protein, and the dominant responses were in regions 160-218 and 743-854. After two AZD1222 doses, spike-specific TCR breadth and depth were significantly higher than at day 0 and than in MenACWY recipients.

V and J lose 3 bases and 6 bases, and a span of 13 bases separates them. The CDR3 goes from the cysteine to the phenylalanine over 15 residues. Kept here is only the CDR3 DNA, which spans 45 bases and is read in frame from base 1. According to the germline V gene, CDR1 reads SGDLS and CDR2 reads YYNGEE. The intended sense of this specimen's time point label: baseline before first vaccination. Vaccinee samples were obtained from the UK trials COV001 and COV002, which included a single-blind randomized controlled phase 2/3 trial of AZD1222 (ChAdOx1 nCoV-19) in healthy adults. For TCRbeta chain sequencing, PBMC samples were collected from trial participants at day 0 and at day 28 after the second dose. The CDR3 regions of human TCRbeta chains were analyzed by immunosequencing. The paper's processing steps were these. TCRs in the repertoires were matched against a reference library of SARS-CoV-2-specific TCRs that had been generated with the MIRA antigen-specificity platform. Breadth meant the fraction of unique TCRs that were SARS-CoV-2-associated, whereas depth meant the fraction of total T cells that were SARS-CoV-2-associated. Using the MIRA data, every spike-specific TCR was mapped to the spike region that the TCR reacted to and assigned to either a CD4 or a CD8 class. Log10-transformed breadth and depth values were compared by one-way ANOVA with Sidak's multiple comparisons tests. Imported from immuneACCESS, the table was reduced by TCRdb to in-frame sequences with V and J called. These copies leave out some clones; in studies compared against another copy, an unresolved V gene accounts for under half, and the cause of the remainder is not known. V and J calls and clone size are given by that table; D and trimming were obtained from the DNA. The sample table holds approximately 90,000 clones, of which roughly nine tenths were seen once. Roughly 13% of the sample goes to the ten largest clones.

Recombination connected TRBV9 to TRBJ1-6, with the D gene call left open. Source: peripheral blood, taken on day 0 of AZD1222 vaccination. This sequence was found in an adult in good health. The CDR3 reads as follows: CASSAHRVPNSPLHF. The DNA sequence is TGTGCCAGCAGCGCTCACCGGGTCCCTAATTCACCCCTCCACTTT. The full variable domain, with segments outside the CDR3 supplied by the reference TRBV9 and TRBJ1-6 proteins, appears as DSGVTQTPKHLITATGQRVTLRCSPRSGDLSVYWYQQSLDQGLQFLIQYYNGEERAKGNILERFSAQQFPDLHSELNLSSLELGDSALYFCASSAHRVPNSPLHFGNGTRLTVT.